These 22 T cell receptor beta chains were sequenced from one sample in a study of early T cells in non-severe SARS-CoV-2 infection (dated by TCRdb to the early 2020s). Libraries were constructed by 5' RACE. Sequencing was performed on a NextSeq 500. TCRdb reprocessed the public reads (quality trimming at Q25 with fastp, clone calling with MiXCR) and kept in-frame beta chains. CDR3 protein sequences are deduplicated, and each keeps its most common genes and DNA. In this sample the table shows tens of thousands of distinct CDR3 sequences, approximately 12% of which occur a single time. Approximately 4.8% of the sample comes from the top ten. Sequencing was done on a sample of whole blood. These receptors were obtained from an adult who was a healthcare worker with PCR-confirmed SARS-CoV-2 infection or an uninfected control (not recorded which).

This clonotype was seen at least ten times. J is TRBJ2-7 and V is TRBV14, with no clear D. Germline V lookup: CDR1 SGHDN, CDR2 FVKESK. Trimming removed 0 bases at V and 0 bases at J, with 9 bases between. The CDR3 is made up of 15 amino acids. The CDR3 spells CASSQEHTGSYEQYF. The CDR3 DNA follows: TGTGCCAGCAGCCAAGAACACACCGGCTCCTACGAGCAGTACTTC.

With regard to this clonotype: A single base separates this from a much larger clone, so it may be a read error. J is TRBJ1-2 and V is TRBV7-2; possible D gene TRBD1, 5 bases. Germline CDR1 is SGHTA and CDR2 is FQGNSA. The CDR3 runs to 11 residues. The CDR3 sequence is CANSLGVGYTF. The DNA for the CDR3 is TGTGCCAACAGCTTAGGGGTCGGCTACACCTTC. The entire variable domain, with the rest obtained from reference TRBV7-2 and TRBJ1-2, is as follows: GAGVSQSPSNKVTEKGKDVELRCDPISGHTALYWYRQSLGQGLEFLIYFQGNSAPDKSGLPSDRFSAERTGGSVSTLTIQRTQQEDSAVYLCANSLGVGYTFGSGTRLTVV.

This clonotype was counted at least ten times. The chain is built from TRBV6-1 and TRBJ2-3; D is uncertain. Trimming removed 4 bases at V and 4 bases at J, with 9 bases between. CDR1 and CDR2 from the germline V gene are MNHNS and SASEGT. CDR3 size: 13 residues. The CDR3 nucleotides read TGTGCCAGCAGTGCCCACAGTCCAGATACGCAGTATTTT. Translating gives CASSAHSPDTQYF.

This clonotype was found a few times. The rearrangement joins TRBV6-5 to TRBJ2-3; no clear D. V was clipped by 0 bases and J by 5 bases, with 12 bases between them. Per the germline V gene, CDR1 is MNHEY and CDR2 is SVGAGI. The CDR3 is 15 amino acids. The CDR3 DNA sequence: TGTGCCAGCAGTTACTCCCGGGCAGTTGAAGATACGCAGTATTTT. It is translated as CASSYSRAVEDTQYF.

The table lists this clonotype with many counts. V gene TRBV6-1 combines with J gene TRBJ2-2; no clear D gene. Per the germline V gene, CDR1 is MNHNS and CDR2 is SASEGT. V gave up 5 bases and J gave up 0 bases, with 10 bases separating them. The CDR3 totals 15 residues. The CDR3 DNA sequence: TGTGCCAGCAGTTTTTCCAGATCGAACACCGGGGAGCTGTTTTTT. This encodes CASSFSRSNTGELFF.

This clonotype was recorded at least ten times. The chain uses TRBV27 and TRBJ2-1; TRBD2 agrees at 11 bases. CDR3 length equals 15 residues. Germline V lookup: CDR1 MNHEY, CDR2 SMNVEV (reference sequence). Trimming at V came to 4 bases and at J to 5 bases, leaving 4 bases not matched to a gene. The CDR3 DNA reads as TGTGCCAGCAGTTCCGGGACTAGCGGACACAATGAGCAGTTCTTC. Translating gives CASSSGTSGHNEQFF.

This sequence joins TRBV10-2 and TRBJ1-2, with D possibly being TRBD1 (6 bases). Germline V gene sequence: CDR1 WSHSY, CDR2 SAAADI. The CDR3 runs 13 residues. V was cut by 4 bases and J by 10 bases, with 16 bases left in between. The CDR3 DNA sequence: TGCGCCAGCAGTGGAAGACAGGATGCCTTCTACACCTTC. Amino acids: CASSGRQDAFYTF.

This clonotype was counted ten times or more. This sequence joins TRBV4-3 and TRBJ2-1, with 12 bases lining up with TRBD2. Germline trimming cut 0 bases from V and 3 bases from J; bases unmatched to any gene: 3. This CDR3 has 17 amino acids. Looked up from germline, CDR1 is LGHNA and CDR2 is YSLEER. CDR3 protein: CASSQDTSGGNYNEQFF. The CDR3 DNA reads TGCGCCAGCAGCCAAGACACTAGCGGGGGGAACTACAATGAGCAGTTCTTC.

The CDR3 DNA is TGTGCCAGCAGTCCCCAGACAGGGTCGGCTGAAAAACTGTTTTTT. This encodes CASSPQTGSAEKLFF. V usage is TRBV12-3 or TRBV12-4 and J usage is TRBJ1-4; 7 bases are a match to TRBD1. This CDR3 is built from 15 residues. Trimming took 5 bases from V and 7 from J; bases not matched to a gene: 10.

At least ten counts were recorded for this clonotype. This chain joins TRBV6-2 or TRBV6-3 and TRBJ2-2, with D maybe TRBD1 (6 bases). Germline V gives CDR1 MNHEY, CDR2 SVGEGT. Trimming stripped 10 bases from V and 0 bases from J, with 9 bases between. The CDR3 runs 13 residues. As DNA, the CDR3 is TGTGCCACCGGGACACCGAACACCGGGGAGCTGTTTTTT. This codes for CATGTPNTGELFF.

This clonotype was found many times. The rearrangement joins TRBV18 to TRBJ1-1; maybe TRBD1 (6 bases). The V gene lost 4 bases and the J gene lost 2 bases, with 14 bases spanning the gap. This CDR3 comprises 15 residues. The germline CDR1 and CDR2 sequences are KGHSH and LQKENI. CDR3 nucleotide sequence: TGTGCCAGCTCACGCGCGCCGGGACAAAACACTGAAGCTTTCTTT. It codes for CASSRAPGQNTEAFF. Full variable domain (outside the CDR3, taken from reference TRBV18 and TRBJ1-1): NAGVMQNPRHLVRRRGQEARLRCSPMKGHSHVYWYRQLPEEGLKFMVYLQKENIIDESGMPKERFSAEFPKEGPSILRIQQVVRGDSAAYFCASSRAPGQNTEAFFGQGTRLTVV.

This clonotype turned up a few times. The V call is TRBV7-9, the J call TRBJ1-1; possible D gene TRBD1, 6 bases. The CDR3 is 14 residues long. Germline assignment: CDR1 SEHNR and CDR2 FQNEAQ (reference sequence). V lost 2 bases and J lost 4, with 11 bases in between. In DNA, the CDR3 is TGTGCCAGCAGCTTAAGGGGGGGAAGCACTGAAGCTTTCTTT. Translation: CASSLRGGSTEAFF. The whole variable domain, filled in from reference TRBV7-9 and TRBJ1-1, reads DTGVSQNPRHKITKRGQNVTFRCDPISEHNRLYWYRQTLGQGPEFLTYFQNEAQLEKSRLLSDRFSAERPKGSFSTLEIQRTEQGDSAMYLCASSLRGGSTEAFFGQGTRLTVV.

The chain uses TRBV12-3 or TRBV12-4 and TRBJ2-1; 8 nucleotides line up with TRBD1. The CDR3 has 15 residues. Unmatched junction bases numbered 4, after V lost 6 bases and J lost 0 bases. CDR3: CASRKDRASYNEQFF. The CDR3 nucleotides are TGTGCCAGCAGAAAGGACAGGGCCTCCTACAATGAGCAGTTCTTC.

This clonotype was counted ten times or more. The rearrangement joins TRBV12-3 or TRBV12-4 to TRBJ2-5; 8 bases are a match to TRBD2. CDR3 length: 13 residues. V lost 6 bases to trimming and J lost 4 bases; unmatched junction nucleotides: 4. This CDR3 reads CASRTSGRETQYF. Here the CDR3 DNA reads TGTGCCAGCAGAACTAGCGGACGAGAGACCCAGTACTTC.

The rearrangement joins TRBV2 to TRBJ2-1; TRBD2 agrees at 14 bases. J lost 8 bases, V lost 5 bases, and 5 bases had no gene match. CDR3 length: 15 amino acids. The germline V gene has CDR1 SNHLY and CDR2 FYNNEI. In DNA form, the CDR3 reads TGTGCCAGCAGTCTTGGACTAGCGGGAGGATATGAGCAGTTCTTC. The encoded protein is CASSLGLAGGYEQFF.

Only a few counts were recorded for this clonotype. The CDR3 region is CATSDSESGTGGYNEQFF. For the CDR3, the DNA is TGTGCCACCAGTGATTCCGAGTCCGGGACAGGGGGCTACAATGAGCAGTTCTTC. The J gene is TRBJ2-1, the V gene TRBV24-1, with 11 bases aligning to TRBD1. CDR3 length equals 18 residues. V lost 2 bases and J lost 3; bases outside the gene matches: 8. Per the germline V gene, CDR1 is KGHDR and CDR2 is SFDVKD.

The rearrangement joins TRBV2 to TRBJ1-3; D uncertain. In germline, CDR1 is SNHLY, CDR2 FYNNEI. The CDR3 runs to 11 residues. V was trimmed by 8 bases and J by 4 bases, leaving 6 bases between them. The DNA for the CDR3 is TGTGCCAGCCTCGGGGGAAACACCATATATTTT. Encoded protein: CASLGGNTIYF.

This clonotype occurred a few times. J is TRBJ2-1 and V is TRBV6-2 or TRBV6-3, with 9 bases fitting TRBD1. The germline gives CDR1 MNHEY, CDR2 SVGEGT. The trim removed 8 bases at V and 10 bases at J, leaving 12 bases unmatched. This CDR3 is 14 amino acids long. The CDR3 DNA is TGTGCCAGCCGTACACAGGGGGCAACCCCGGAGCAGTTCTTC. Translation: CASRTQGATPEQFF.

In this sample, this clonotype turned up a few times. This rearrangement joins TRBV28 to TRBJ2-7, with TRBD1 identical over 10 bases. Looked up from germline, CDR1 is MDHEN and CDR2 is SYDVKM. Germline trimming cut 8 bases from V and 7 bases from J; bases unmatched to any gene: 11. The CDR3 covers 14 residues. The CDR3: CASGSGTGVGEQYF. CDR3 DNA sequence: TGTGCCAGCGGCTCCGGGACAGGGGTCGGGGAGCAGTACTTC. Supplemented by reference TRBV28 and TRBJ2-7, the full variable domain reads DVKVTQSSRYLVKRTGEKVFLECVQDMDHENMFWYRQDPGLGLRLIYFSYDVKMKEKGDIPEGYSVSREKKERFSLILESASTNQTSMYLCASGSGTGVGEQYFGPGTRLTVT.

This clonotype was counted only a few times. CDR3 in amino acids: CASSWQTSGSRTGELFF. The CDR3 coding sequence is TGTGCCAGCAGCTGGCAGACTAGCGGGAGTCGGACCGGGGAGCTGTTTTTT. V and J are TRBV11-2 and TRBJ2-2; 12 bases are a match to TRBD2. V dropped 4 bases and J dropped 5; count of bases not matched to a gene: 8. Germline V gives CDR1 SGHAT, CDR2 FQNNGV. The CDR3 runs to 17 residues. The entire variable domain, with the rest obtained from reference TRBV11-2 and TRBJ2-2, is as follows: EAGVAQSPRYKIIEKRQSVAFWCNPISGHATLYWYQQILGQGPKLLIQFQNNGVVDDSQLPKDRFSAERLKGVDSTLKIQPAKLEDSAVYLCASSWQTSGSRTGELFFGEGSRLTVL.

The chain recombines TRBV7-8 with TRBJ2-1; D ambiguous. V was clipped by 1 base and J by 6 bases, with 13 bases between them. CDR3 size: 15 residues. From germline, CDR1 is SGHVS and CDR2 FQNEAQ. The CDR3, as DNA: TGTGCCAGCAGCTTAGGGCGATCAGGCGGCAATGAGCAGTTCTTC. This gives the protein CASSLGRSGGNEQFF.

This clonotype came up a few times. V is TRBV25-1 and J is TRBJ2-3; no definite D call. Germline CDR1 MGHDK, CDR2 SYGVNS. The CDR3 is 14 amino acids. With 3 bases removed from V and 4 bases from J, the gap between germline ends came to 11 bases. The CDR3 DNA sequence: TGTGCCAGCAGTGATCCTAGGACCGCAGATACGCAGTATTTT. This gives the protein CASSDPRTADTQYF.